What follows are 30 T cell receptor beta chains derived from one specimen sequenced in a study of beta chain features in type 1 diabetes. Study-wide results and caveats: Across all four CD4+ subsets, people with type 1 diabetes showed modestly shorter TCRB CDR3s.

The sequenced template was cDNA made from the entire isolated RNA. Profiling relied on immunoSEQ multiplex PCR, and the TCRdb table lists in-frame clones only, not all of them. The repertoire holds under 350,000 clones, with roughly 13% as singletons. Their target antigens are unknown. The sample consisted of naive CD4+ T cells from blood. These TCRs come from a man aged 25 to 40 with type 1 diabetes.

The chain combines TRBV5-1 with TRBJ2-3; 10 nucleotides line up with TRBD1. V shed 0 bases and J 5 bases; nucleotides not matched to a gene: 3. This CDR3 has 15 amino acids. CDR1 and CDR2 from the germline V gene are SGHRS and YFSETQ. CDR3 protein: CASSLEGTGEDTQYF. The CDR3 DNA sequence: TGCGCCAGCAGCTTGGAAGGGACAGGGGAAGATACGCAGTATTTT.

The chain links TRBV4-2 to TRBJ1-1, with D perhaps TRBD1 (5 bases). The CDR3 totals 15 residues. Trimming left V 6 bases short and J 0 bases short, with 14 bases between. CDR1 LGHNA and CDR2 YNFKEQ come from the germline V gene. The CDR3 reads CASRFTDSMNTEAFF. In nucleotides, the CDR3 is TGTGCCAGCAGATTCACAGACAGCATGAACACTGAAGCTTTCTTT.

This clone has just a few counts. The chain combines TRBV30 with TRBJ1-3; possibly TRBD1 for D (5 bases). The V and J ends lost 4 bases and 0 bases respectively, with 13 bases between them. Germline lookup yields CDR1 GTSNPN and CDR2 SVGIG (reference sequence). The CDR3 has 15 residues. The CDR3 spells CAWTHGGNSGNTIYF. Written as DNA, the CDR3 is TGTGCCTGGACCCACGGGGGAAACTCTGGAAACACCATATATTTT.

V is TRBV13 and J is TRBJ1-1, with D hard to call. The CDR3 spans 13 residues. V was clipped by 1 base and J by 2 bases, with 5 bases between them. The germline V gene encodes CDR1 PRHDT and CDR2 FYEKMQ (reference sequence). Written as DNA, the CDR3 is TGTGCCAGCAGCTTAGACAGTAACACTGAAGCTTTCTTT. Its protein is CASSLDSNTEAFF.

This chain connects TRBV29-1 to TRBJ1-1; no clear D. There are 14 residues in the CDR3. Germline V gene lookup returns CDR1 SQVTM and CDR2 ANQGSEA. The V and J ends lost 2 bases and 1 base respectively, with 11 bases between them. The CDR3 sequence is CSVELLGKNTEAFF. The CDR3 DNA follows: TGCAGCGTTGAATTACTTGGTAAGAACACTGAAGCTTTCTTT.

The chain recombines TRBV2 with TRBJ1-1; D gene uncertain. CDR1 and CDR2 from the germline V gene are SNHLY and FYNNEI. CDR3 length equals 13 residues. The germline V and J ends were trimmed by 3 bases and 1 base, with 6 bases remaining between them. The CDR3 region is CASSDQANTEAFF. In nucleotides, the CDR3 is TGTGCCAGCAGTGACCAGGCGAACACTGAAGCTTTCTTT.

This clone was counted between two and nine times. The J gene is TRBJ2-7, the V gene TRBV2, with D maybe TRBD1 (5 bases). V was shortened by 0 bases and J by 6 bases, with 12 bases between the two germline ends. This CDR3 comprises 14 residues. The germline CDR1 and CDR2 sequences are SNHLY and FYNNEI. Here the CDR3 reads CASSEALKGSEQYF. CDR3 bases: TGTGCCAGCAGTGAAGCGCTCAAGGGGTCCGAGCAGTACTTC. The variable domain in full, completed from reference TRBV2 and TRBJ2-7, reads EPEVTQTPSHQVTQMGQEVILRCVPISNHLYFYWYRQILGQKVEFLVSFYNNEISEKSEIFDDQFSVERPDGSNFTLKIRSTKLEDSAMYFCASSEALKGSEQYFGPGTRLTVT.

Here the CDR3 reads CASSRQGAYEQYF. CDR3 coding DNA: TGTGCCAGCAGTCGACAGGGGGCCTACGAGCAGTACTTC. The chain is built from TRBV28 and TRBJ2-7; 9 bases are a match to TRBD1. The germline V gene encodes CDR1 MDHEN and CDR2 SYDVKM. This CDR3 is built from 13 residues. V gave up 5 bases and J gave up 2 bases; unmatched junction bases: 1. Complete variable domain (other parts from reference TRBV28 and TRBJ2-7): DVKVTQSSRYLVKRTGEKVFLECVQDMDHENMFWYRQDPGLGLRLIYFSYDVKMKEKGDIPEGYSVSREKKERFSLILESASTNQTSMYLCASSRQGAYEQYFGPGTRLTVT.

The chain has TRBV6-1 and TRBJ2-1; TRBD1 is a possible D gene (6 bases). The CDR3 is 15 residues long. V lost 1 base and J 8 bases, leaving 15 bases between the germline ends. Germline loops: CDR1 MNHNS, CDR2 SASEGT. In nucleotides, the CDR3 is TGTGCCAGCAGTGAAGGGCGGACAGATGTATATGAGCAGTTCTTC. Translated, it gives CASSEGRTDVYEQFF.

This clone was seen only a few times. The J gene is TRBJ2-3, the V gene TRBV7-2; possibly TRBD2 for D (6 bases). Trimming cost V 5 bases and J 4 bases, with 10 bases left between them. Germline-derived CDR1 and CDR2 are SGHTA and FQGNSA. This CDR3 is built from 13 residues. As DNA, the CDR3 is TGTGCCAGCAGCCGACTAGGTCCAGATACGCAGTATTTT. It codes for CASSRLGPDTQYF.

CDR3 in DNA: TGTGCCAGCAGCCATCCCGTCGTCCCGGGTCCACGCCAAGAGACCCAGTACTTC. Translating gives CASSHPVVPGPRQETQYF. J is TRBJ2-5 and V is TRBV7-9; D unclear. Germline-derived CDR1 and CDR2 are SEHNR and FQNEAQ (reference sequence). This CDR3 is 18 amino acids long. Trimming took 5 bases from V and 1 from J, leaving 23 bases between them.

The sample holds a few counts of this clone. The chain combines TRBV18 with TRBJ2-7, with 9 bases fitting TRBD1. CDR1 and CDR2 from the germline V gene are KGHSH and LQKENI. V trimming: 2 bases; J trimming: 1 base; junction bases outside the gene matches: 3. The CDR3 consists of 15 residues. CDR3 in DNA: TGTGCCAGCTCACCATCGGGACAGGGATCCTACGAGCAGTACTTC. Residues: CASSPSGQGSYEQYF. Full variable domain (missing parts from reference TRBV18 and TRBJ2-7): NAGVMQNPRHLVRRRGQEARLRCSPMKGHSHVYWYRQLPEEGLKFMVYLQKENIIDESGMPKERFSAEFPKEGPSILRIQQVVRGDSAAYFCASSPSGQGSYEQYFGPGTRLTVT.

This clone was detected a few times. This chain joins TRBV30 and TRBJ2-5, with 8 bases lining up with TRBD1. V lost 3 bases to trimming and J lost 4 bases; unmatched junction nucleotides: 7. Germline V lookup: CDR1 GTSNPN, CDR2 SVGIG (reference sequence). There are 14 residues in the CDR3. CDR3 residues: CAWRRGRGLETQYF. CDR3 nucleotide sequence: TGTGCCTGGAGGAGGGGCAGGGGGCTAGAGACCCAGTACTTC.

The chain carries TRBV25-1 and TRBJ1-3; D not resolved. V was trimmed by 4 bases and J by 5 bases, leaving 12 bases between them. The germline CDR1 and CDR2 sequences are MGHDK and SYGVNS. The CDR3 length is 14 residues. The CDR3 DNA follows: TGTGCCAGCAGTGCCCGGTCCGGGAGAAACACCATATATTTT. Amino acids: CASSARSGRNTIYF.

The chain joins TRBV7-2 to TRBJ1-2, with D possibly TRBD1 on 5 matching bases. V was pared by 5 bases and J by 5 bases, with 12 bases between. Germline V CDR1 and CDR2: SGHTA, FQGNSA. The CDR3 has 13 residues. Here the CDR3 reads CASSTQASYGYTF. The CDR3 coding sequence is TGTGCCAGCAGCACACAGGCCAGTTATGGCTACACCTTC.

The V and J genes are TRBV7-9 and TRBJ2-7; D remains unclear. This CDR3 is built from 15 residues. CDR1 and CDR2 (germline): SEHNR, FQNEAQ (reference sequence). The germline V and J ends were trimmed by 0 bases and 1 base, with 10 bases remaining between them. CDR3 protein: CASSLAALGSYEQYF. The CDR3 DNA follows: TGTGCCAGCAGCTTAGCAGCGTTGGGTTCCTACGAGCAGTACTTC.

V usage is TRBV5-1 and J usage is TRBJ2-2; D gene ambiguous. The V gene's germline CDR1 is SGHRS and CDR2 YFSETQ. Trimming pared 0 bases from V and 1 base from J, leaving 10 bases between. The CDR3 loop spans 16 amino acids. The CDR3 loop is CASSLVSDWNTGELFF. The DNA for the CDR3 is TGCGCCAGCAGCTTGGTCAGCGACTGGAACACCGGGGAGCTGTTTTTT.

J is TRBJ2-1 and V is TRBV5-1; 7 nucleotides line up with TRBD2. The CDR3 spans 14 residues. Per germline, CDR1 SGHRS and CDR2 YFSETQ. J was trimmed by 5 bases and V by 0 bases; bases with no gene match: 2. The CDR3 here is CASSLGGGDNEQFF. The CDR3 DNA is TGCGCCAGCAGCTTGGGGGGAGGGGACAATGAGCAGTTCTTC.

This sequence joins TRBV6-1 and TRBJ1-2; D is ambiguous. The CDR3 length is 12 residues. V shed 5 bases and J shed 8 bases, with 12 bases lying between them. Germline lookup yields CDR1 MNHNS and CDR2 SASEGT. This CDR3 reads CASSISGNGYTF. The CDR3 DNA reads as TGTGCCAGCAGTATTTCGGGAAACGGCTACACCTTC.

This clone appeared a few times. The chain carries TRBV4-2 and TRBJ1-4; weak D call: TRBD1 (5 bases). The CDR3 covers 14 residues. Germline V gives CDR1 LGHNA, CDR2 YNFKEQ. V lost 6 bases to trimming and J lost 0 bases, with 8 bases between them. CDR3 in amino acids: CASSLGATNEKLFF. CDR3 nucleotides: TGTGCCAGCAGTTTAGGGGCAACTAATGAAAAACTGTTTTTT.

In its sample, this clone was seen once. The chain carries TRBV28 and TRBJ2-1; 9 bases are shared with TRBD1. V lost 1 base and J lost 4; bases outside the gene matches: 11. Germline CDR1 is MDHEN and CDR2 is SYDVKM. The CDR3 is 18 residues long. The chain's CDR3 is CASSLSALTGGNYNEQFF. CDR3 sequence (DNA): TGTGCCAGCAGTTTATCGGCTCTTACAGGGGGCAATTACAATGAGCAGTTCTTC. Drawing the rest from reference TRBV28 and TRBJ2-1, the complete variable domain is DVKVTQSSRYLVKRTGEKVFLECVQDMDHENMFWYRQDPGLGLRLIYFSYDVKMKEKGDIPEGYSVSREKKERFSLILESASTNQTSMYLCASSLSALTGGNYNEQFFGPGTRLTVL.

This clone has a handful of counts. The chain couples TRBV19 to TRBJ1-1; D gene unclear. The V gene lost 5 bases and the J gene lost 2 bases, with 9 bases spanning the gap. CDR3 length equals 13 residues. In germline, CDR1 is LNHDA, CDR2 SQIVND (reference sequence). CDR3: CASSVSSNTEAFF. The CDR3 region has the DNA TGTGCCAGTAGTGTGTCTTCTAACACTGAAGCTTTCTTT. The variable domain in full, completed from reference TRBV19 and TRBJ1-1, reads DGGITQSPKYLFRKEGQNVTLSCEQNLNHDAMYWYRQDPGQGLRLIYYSQIVNDFQKGDIAEGYSVSREKKESFPLTVTSAQKNPTAFYLCASSVSSNTEAFFGQGTRLTVV.

V is TRBV6-5 and J is TRBJ2-7; D may be TRBD1 (5 bases). This CDR3 has 12 residues. Deletions cut 5 bases from V and 5 bases from J, with 10 bases between. From germline, CDR1 is MNHEY and CDR2 SVGAGI. The CDR3 region is CASSRQGDEQYF. CDR3 DNA sequence: TGTGCCAGCAGTCGCCAAGGGGACGAGCAGTACTTC.

This chain uses TRBV14 with TRBJ2-3, with 10 bases fitting TRBD2. The CDR3 is made up of 15 amino acids. Germline CDR1 reads SGHDN; CDR2 reads FVKESK. V lost 7 bases to trimming and J lost 2 bases; unmatched junction nucleotides: 6. The CDR3 loop reads CASNLLAGTTDTQYF. CDR3 DNA: TGTGCCAGCAACCTACTAGCGGGGACCACAGATACGCAGTATTTT. The full variable domain, in which reference TRBV14 and TRBJ2-3 provide the parts outside the CDR3, is EAGVTQFPSHSVIEKGQTVTLRCDPISGHDNLYWYRRVMGKEIKFLLHFVKESKQDESGMPNNRFLAERTGGTYSTLKVQPAELEDSGVYFCASNLLAGTTDTQYFGPGTRLTVL.

This chain uses TRBV5-1 with TRBJ2-5, with D perhaps matching TRBD2 (5 bases). This CDR3 is 13 amino acids long. CDR1 is SGHRS, CDR2 YFSETQ, per germline. V gave up 4 bases and J gave up 3 bases, with 10 bases separating them. The CDR3 DNA reads as TGCGCCAGCAGCCCGGAGAGGGAAGAGACCCAGTACTTC. Residues: CASSPEREETQYF.

The table lists this clone with a few counts. The chain joins TRBV7-2 to TRBJ1-5, with a weak D call TRBD1 (6 bases). The CDR3 is 15 amino acids. Trimming left V 5 bases short and J 1 base short, with 12 bases between. The germline V gene has CDR1 SGHTA and CDR2 FQGNSA. The CDR3 DNA follows: TGTGCCAGCAGCCCAAAAACAGGGAGCAATCAGCCCCAGCATTTT. It is translated as CASSPKTGSNQPQHF.

The chain employs TRBV19 and TRBJ2-3; 11 bases align to TRBD2. The trim removed 6 bases at V and 0 bases at J, leaving 2 bases unmatched. The germline gives CDR1 LNHDA, CDR2 SQIVND (reference sequence). CDR3 length: 15 amino acids. CDR3 in DNA: TGTGCCAGTAGCCGGACTAGCGGGAGCACAGATACGCAGTATTTT. It is translated as CASSRTSGSTDTQYF.

This chain joins TRBV2 and TRBJ2-5; maybe TRBD2 (6 bases). Germline-derived CDR1 and CDR2 are SNHLY and FYNNEI. The CDR3 is made up of 13 amino acids. With 5 bases removed from V and 3 bases from J, the gap between germline ends came to 10 bases. The CDR3: CASSQQREETQYF. The CDR3 DNA reads TGTGCCAGCAGTCAGCAGCGGGAAGAGACCCAGTACTTC.

The rearrangement joins TRBV27 to TRBJ1-2; 7 bases line up with TRBD1. CDR3 length: 16 residues. The V and J ends lost 4 bases and 3 bases, in that order; junction bases with no gene match: 11. Germline V lookup: CDR1 MNHEY, CDR2 SMNVEV (reference sequence). CDR3 loop: CASSSLDRDLHYGYTF. CDR3 nucleotides: TGTGCCAGCAGTTCACTAGACAGGGACCTCCACTATGGCTACACCTTC.

This clone was counted between two and nine times. The CDR3 DNA sequence: TGTGCCAGCATAGGCGGGTGGGCGAATGAGCAGTTCTTC. Translating gives CASIGGWANEQFF. The rearrangement joins TRBV6-5 to TRBJ2-1; D is perhaps TRBD2 (5 bases). V lost 7 bases, J lost 7 bases, and 14 bases lay in between. Germline CDR1 MNHEY, CDR2 SVGAGI. This CDR3 is 13 amino acids long.